Shown below are 20 T cell receptor beta chains from a single sample sequenced in a study of human T cells and chemical hapten exposure. The time point was: pre-sensitization, week 0. Treatment here: therapeutic diphenylcyclopropenone sensitization with weekly scalp DPC. TCRdb reprocessed the RACE reads via MiXCR and lists one record per CDR3 protein. Here the sample spans approximately 370,000 distinct CDR3 sequences, approximately 5.8% being singletons. The input for sequencing was whole blood, taken in connection with sensitization to the hapten diphenylcyclopropenone (DPC). The receptors were sampled from a woman aged 18-35 years with alopecia areata. Some clones in this sample may be carry-over from other donors' samples.

The chain carries TRBV7-8 and TRBJ2-3; D unresolved. V was shortened by 1 base and J by 0 bases, with 14 bases between the two germline ends. This CDR3 comprises 17 residues. Germline CDR1 reads SGHVS; CDR2 reads FQNEAQ. This CDR3 reads CASSLVFRPSSTDTQYF. Written as DNA, the CDR3 is TGTGCCAGCAGCTTAGTCTTTCGTCCCTCTAGCACAGATACGCAGTATTTT.

The rearrangement links TRBV12-3 or TRBV12-4 to TRBJ1-1, with 7 bases aligning to TRBD1. The CDR3 spans 13 residues. After removal of 2 bases from V and 6 bases from J, the junction contained 3 bases not matched to a gene. Here the CDR3 reads CASSLNRGAEAFF. Written as DNA, the CDR3 is TGTGCCAGCAGTTTAAACAGGGGAGCTGAAGCTTTCTTT.

V is TRBV11-1 and J is TRBJ1-1; 9 nucleotides align to TRBD1. The CDR3 extends over 14 amino acids. CDR1 and CDR2 from the germline V gene are SGHAT and FQDESV (reference sequence). V lost 11 bases to trimming and J lost 6 bases; unmatched junction nucleotides: 13. The CDR3 region is CAGARTGEMPEAFF. The CDR3 nucleotides are TGTGCCGGCGCGCGGACAGGGGAGATGCCTGAAGCTTTCTTT.

CDR3 DNA sequence: TGTGCCAGCAGCCCTAGTGGAGGACAGGGCTACGGCTACACCTTC. Residues: CASSPSGGQGYGYTF. The V and J genes are TRBV9 and TRBJ1-2; 8 nucleotides line up with TRBD1. The CDR3 spans 15 residues. Germline V gene data show CDR1 as SGDLS and CDR2 as YYNGEE. V was pared by 4 bases and J by 8 bases, with 13 bases of the junction left unmatched.

The genes are TRBV6-1 and TRBJ2-7; tentative D call: TRBD1 (6 bases). The CDR3 has 14 residues. Trimming cost V 4 bases and J 0 bases, with 10 bases left between them. Germline V gene lookup returns CDR1 MNHNS and CDR2 SASEGT. The CDR3 loop reads CASSARGSSYEQYF. The CDR3 region has the DNA TGTGCCAGCAGTGCAAGGGGGAGCTCCTACGAGCAGTACTTC.

This clonotype was observed at least ten times. This sequence joins TRBV6-2 or TRBV6-3 and TRBJ1-1; D is undetermined. V lost 3 bases and J lost 1, with 15 bases in between. This CDR3 is 16 amino acids long. Germline CDR1 MNHEY, CDR2 SVGEGT. The chain's CDR3 is CASSYRRLPWNTEAFF. Here the CDR3 DNA reads TGTGCCAGCAGTTATCGCCGACTCCCTTGGAACACTGAAGCTTTCTTT.

This clonotype was seen repeatedly, ten times or more. The genes are TRBV5-1 and TRBJ1-1, with 8 positions matching TRBD1. Germline lookup yields CDR1 SGHRS and CDR2 YFSETQ. The CDR3 sequence is 13 residues long. The V and J ends lost 0 bases and 7 bases, in that order; junction bases with no gene match: 2. DNA of the CDR3: TGCGCCAGCAGCTTGGCGACAGGGGATGAAGCTTTCTTT. It is translated as CASSLATGDEAFF.

Many counts were recorded for this clonotype. The chain employs TRBV5-1 and TRBJ2-7; 7 nucleotides agree with TRBD2. V lost 4 bases to trimming and J lost 2 bases; unmatched junction nucleotides: 9. CDR1 and CDR2 (germline): SGHRS, YFSETQ. CDR3 length: 15 residues. The CDR3 coding sequence is TGCGCCAGCAGCCAAAGGGAGGGCCCGACCTACGAGCAGTACTTC. Protein: CASSQREGPTYEQYF. The full variable domain, with the rest looked up from reference TRBV5-1 and TRBJ2-7, is KAGVTQTPRYLIKTRGQQVTLSCSPISGHRSVSWYQQTPGQGLQFLFEYFSETQRNKGNFPGRFSGRQFSNSRSEMNVSTLELGDSALYLCASSQREGPTYEQYFGPGTRLTVT.

This clonotype appeared many times. The chain uses TRBV7-3 and TRBJ2-6; D not resolved. This CDR3 contains 14 residues. The ends were cut back, 5 bases at V and 0 bases at J, with 5 bases in the middle. CDR1 SGHTA and CDR2 FQGTGA come from the germline V gene. CDR3 coding DNA: TGTGCCAGCAGCCCAAACTCTGGGGCCAACGTCCTGACTTTC. This translates into CASSPNSGANVLTF.

This clonotype turned up a few times. The chain employs TRBV18 and TRBJ1-4; weak D call: TRBD1 (5 bases). The CDR3 contains 14 residues. In germline, CDR1 is KGHSH, CDR2 LQKENI. Trimming stripped 6 bases from V and 4 bases from J, with 12 bases between. The CDR3 nucleotides read TGTGCCAGCTCCAGGGACGGAATTAATGAAAAACTGTTTTTT. Protein: CASSRDGINEKLFF.

This clonotype was detected ten times or more. The rearrangement links TRBV28 to TRBJ2-7, with a possible D match to TRBD1 (6 bases). The germline gives CDR1 MDHEN, CDR2 SYDVKM. The CDR3 has 15 residues. V was cut by 1 base and J by 5 bases, with 15 bases left in between. The DNA of the CDR3 is TGTGCCAGCAGTTTATTCTTGGGGGCTGGCAACGAGCAGTACTTC. This codes for CASSLFLGAGNEQYF.

This clonotype has ten or more counts. The V call is TRBV29-1, the J call TRBJ1-4; D gene uncertain. V was pared by 1 base and J by 7 bases, with 7 bases between. The CDR3 totals 12 residues. CDR1 SQVTM and CDR2 ANQGSEA come from the germline V gene. In DNA, the CDR3 is TGCAGCGTTGAAGGCCAGAGTGAAAAACTGTTTTTT. Translation gives CSVEGQSEKLFF.

This clonotype appeared many times. The V gene is TRBV24-1, the J gene TRBJ2-1; 9 bases align to TRBD1. V trimming: 4 bases; J trimming: 2 bases; junction bases outside the gene matches: 5. Germline V gene lookup returns CDR1 KGHDR and CDR2 SFDVKD. This CDR3 has 16 amino acids. The CDR3 DNA reads TGTGCCACCAGTGAATCGGGGACAGGGACCTACAATGAGCAGTTCTTC. As protein: CATSESGTGTYNEQFF.

This clonotype was found a few times. This chain joins TRBV6-6 and TRBJ2-3, with 9 bases lining up with TRBD2. V was clipped by 0 bases and J by 4 bases; unmatched bases: 8. Germline lookup yields CDR1 MNHNY and CDR2 SVGAGI (reference sequence). This CDR3 is 17 amino acids long. The CDR3 bases are TGTGCCAGCAGTTACTCGATGGGCGGGGGGGCATCAGATACGCAGTATTTT. Translation gives CASSYSMGGGASDTQYF.

This clonotype showed up many times. J is TRBJ2-1 and V is TRBV3-1; TRBD2 matches 10 bases. Germline CDR1 is LGHDT and CDR2 is YNNKEL (reference sequence). V shed 4 bases and J 6 bases; nucleotides not matched to a gene: 6. The CDR3 length is 15 residues. The CDR3 reads CASSPLSGGANEQFF. For the CDR3, the DNA is TGTGCCAGCAGCCCCCTGAGCGGGGGGGCCAATGAGCAGTTCTTC.

J is TRBJ2-3 and V is TRBV29-1; D ambiguous. Germline V gene sequence: CDR1 SQVTM, CDR2 ANQGSEA. The CDR3 runs 14 residues. V lost 4 bases and J lost 7, with 18 bases in between. Here the CDR3 reads CSVAARTPPNTQYF. The CDR3 DNA reads TGCAGCGTTGCGGCTCGCACCCCCCCAAATACGCAGTATTTT.

This clonotype was observed at least ten times. The chain joins TRBV13 to TRBJ1-3; D unresolved. V was shortened by 5 bases and J by 2 bases, with 16 bases between the two germline ends. The CDR3 loop spans 16 amino acids. Per germline, CDR1 PRHDT and CDR2 FYEKMQ (reference sequence). CDR3: CASSPFTRAAGNTIYF. The CDR3 nucleotides are TGTGCCAGCAGCCCATTCACCCGAGCGGCTGGAAACACCATATATTTT.

This rearrangement joins TRBV27 to TRBJ2-7; D ambiguous. V gave up 3 bases and J gave up 2 bases, with 8 bases separating them. The CDR3 sequence is 13 residues long. Germline assignment: CDR1 MNHEY and CDR2 SMNVEV (reference sequence). CDR3: CASSFDGTYEQYF. As DNA, the CDR3 is TGTGCCAGCAGTTTTGACGGTACCTACGAGCAGTACTTC.

The V call is TRBV28, the J call TRBJ2-7; 7 bases are a match to TRBD2. V gave up 8 bases and J gave up 7 bases; unmatched junction bases: 8. The CDR3 spans 12 residues. The V gene's germline CDR1 is MDHEN and CDR2 SYDVKM. The CDR3 DNA follows: TGTGCCAGCGGCGGGGGTTATGGTGAGCAGTACTTC. It codes for CASGGGYGEQYF.

This clonotype was counted at least ten times. V and J are TRBV5-4 and TRBJ1-6; D remains unclear. V lost 5 bases and J 8 bases, leaving 14 bases between the germline ends. This CDR3 has 14 amino acids. Germline V lookup: CDR1 SGHNT, CDR2 YYREEE (reference sequence). The CDR3 DNA follows: TGTGCCAGCAGTTCAAAAGAAACACATTCACCCCTCCACTTT. This gives the protein CASSSKETHSPLHF.